The 23 T cell receptor beta chains listed next were all sequenced from one sample in a study of cytomegalovirus exposure and HLA in healthy donors. Data came from immunoSEQ multiplex PCR; TCRdb stores just in-frame clones and leaves some out. The profile shows 45,000 to 70,000 clones, over 85% of them singletons. The specimen sequenced was PBMCs. Source of these receptors: a man between 18 and 35 years old in good health and CMV-seronegative.

This chain uses TRBV18 with TRBJ1-2; D ambiguous. V was cut by 3 bases and J by 2 bases, with 13 bases left in between. CDR3 length: 15 amino acids. Germline V gene sequence: CDR1 KGHSH, CDR2 LQKENI. The CDR3 DNA is TGTGCCAGCTCACCGTCCGGCGGAACAAACTATGGCTACACCTTC. This translates into CASSPSGGTNYGYTF.

The chain carries TRBV4-1 and TRBJ1-2, with TRBD1 matching over 10 bases. This CDR3 is 15 amino acids long. V shed 0 bases and J 8 bases; nucleotides not matched to a gene: 6. The germline V gene has CDR1 MGHRA and CDR2 YSYEKL. CDR3 loop: CASSQEETGGLGYTF. The CDR3 region has the DNA TGCGCCAGCAGCCAAGAAGAGACAGGGGGCCTGGGCTACACCTTC.

The chain has TRBV4-2 and TRBJ1-4; D gene uncertain. CDR3 length: 16 amino acids. Trimming removed 2 bases from V and 0 bases from J, with 10 bases in between. Germline CDR1 and CDR2: LGHNA and YNFKEQ. CDR3 DNA sequence: TGTGCCAGCAGCCAACCCGGGTCTACAACTAATGAAAAACTGTTTTTT. Encoded protein: CASSQPGSTTNEKLFF.

V usage is TRBV30 and J usage is TRBJ2-7, with 9 positions matching TRBD1. CDR1 and CDR2 (germline): GTSNPN, SVGIG (reference sequence). The CDR3 has 13 residues. V dropped 3 bases and J dropped 4; count of bases not matched to a gene: 4. The CDR3 coding sequence is TGTGCCTGGAGCGGGACAGGGTGGTACGAGCAGTACTTC. Amino acids: CAWSGTGWYEQYF. Variable domain in full (rest from reference TRBV30 and TRBJ2-7): SQTIHQWPATLVQPVGSPLSLECTVEGTSNPNLYWYRQAAGRGLQLLFYSVGIGQISSEVPQNLSASRPQDRQFILSSKKLLLSDSGFYLCAWSGTGWYEQYFGPGTRLTVT.

V is TRBV6-6 and J is TRBJ1-2; TRBD1 matches at 8 bases. This CDR3 is 15 amino acids long. The ends lost 0 bases at V and 4 bases at J; junction bases unmatched: 4. CDR1 is MNHNY, CDR2 SVGAGI, per germline (reference sequence). The CDR3 loop reads CASSYSTGTGYGYTF. The CDR3 bases are TGTGCCAGCAGTTACTCGACAGGGACAGGCTATGGCTACACCTTC.

The chain joins TRBV6-1 to TRBJ2-7; TRBD1 agrees at 8 bases. Germline trimming cut 1 base from V and 3 bases from J; bases unmatched to any gene: 5. The CDR3 covers 15 residues. Per germline, CDR1 MNHNS and CDR2 SASEGT. The CDR3 nucleotides read TGTGCCAGCAGTGAAGAGGGAACAGGGGGCTACGAGCAGTACTTC. Amino acids: CASSEEGTGGYEQYF.

The chain uses TRBV5-5 and TRBJ2-2; TRBD1 agrees at 9 bases. Per germline, CDR1 SGHKS and CDR2 YYEKEE (reference sequence). Unmatched junction bases numbered 4, after V lost 4 bases and J lost 0 bases. This CDR3 region has 16 residues. CDR3 in DNA: TGTGCCAGCAGCCAAACAGGGGGCGCGAACACCGGGGAGCTGTTTTTT. Its translation: CASSQTGGANTGELFF.

The rearrangement links TRBV11-2 to TRBJ2-5; 11 bases fit TRBD2. Germline assignment: CDR1 SGHAT and CDR2 FQNNGV. The CDR3 runs 17 residues. Germline trimming cut 3 bases from V and 2 bases from J; bases unmatched to any gene: 8. The CDR3 spells CASSFLPGLAAQETQYF. The CDR3 DNA reads as TGTGCCAGCAGCTTTTTACCGGGACTAGCGGCTCAAGAGACCCAGTACTTC.

V is TRBV6-5 and J is TRBJ2-7; 7 nucleotides agree with TRBD1. With 6 bases clipped from V and 2 bases from J, the junction kept 7 bases outside the gene matches. This CDR3 comprises 14 residues. Germline CDR1 and CDR2: MNHEY and SVGAGI. CDR3 in amino acids: CASSWTGRAYEQYF. The CDR3 nucleotides are TGTGCCAGCAGCTGGACAGGACGTGCCTACGAGCAGTACTTC.

The gene calls are TRBV28 and TRBJ2-5, with D unresolved. The germline gives CDR1 MDHEN, CDR2 SYDVKM. The CDR3 totals 13 residues. The ends were cut back, 4 bases at V and 6 bases at J, with 12 bases in the middle. CDR3 residues: CASSSILIKTQYF. In nucleotides, the CDR3 is TGTGCCAGCAGTTCGATCCTAATAAAGACCCAGTACTTC.

The chain joins TRBV6-1 to TRBJ2-7, with D perhaps TRBD1 (6 bases). The CDR3 has 14 residues. Germline V gene lookup returns CDR1 MNHNS and CDR2 SASEGT. Trimming shortened V by 3 bases and J by 7 bases, and 16 bases separated the two germline ends. CDR3 nucleotides: TGTGCCAGCAGTGAGACCAGACAGGCGGGTGAGCAGTACTTC. It translates to CASSETRQAGEQYF.

This chain joins TRBV15 and TRBJ2-1; the D is unclear. There are 14 residues in the CDR3. Trimming removed 1 base from V and 8 bases from J, with 12 bases in between. The germline V gene encodes CDR1 LNHNV and CDR2 YYDKDF (reference sequence). CDR3 DNA sequence: TGTGCCACCAGCAGAGTTTTCCAGAGCGATGAGCAGTTCTTC. Amino acids: CATSRVFQSDEQFF.

The table lists this clone with a count of one. The V gene is TRBV7-2, the J gene TRBJ2-7, with 9 bases that match TRBD2. The germline CDR1 and CDR2 sequences are SGHTA and FQGNSA. V trimming: 1 base; J trimming: 3 bases; junction bases outside the gene matches: 7. This CDR3 contains 16 residues. The chain's CDR3 is CASSLVGGLASYEQYF. The CDR3 DNA reads TGTGCCAGCAGCTTAGTGGGAGGACTAGCGAGCTACGAGCAGTACTTC.

This clone came up a few times. V usage is TRBV7-2 and J usage is TRBJ2-5; D possibly corresponds to TRBD2 (5 bases). CDR1 and CDR2 (germline): SGHTA, FQGNSA. The CDR3 consists of 15 residues. V lost 6 bases to trimming and J lost 4 bases, with 18 bases between them. The CDR3 DNA reads as TGTGCCAGCAGTCCCGGGATCCCTGGCCCAGAGACCCAGTACTTC. The encoded protein is CASSPGIPGPETQYF. Full variable domain (missing parts from reference TRBV7-2 and TRBJ2-5): GAGVSQSPSNKVTEKGKDVELRCDPISGHTALYWYRQSLGQGLEFLIYFQGNSAPDKSGLPSDRFSAERTGGSVSTLTIQRTQQEDSAVYLCASSPGIPGPETQYFGPGTRLLVL.

The chain is built from TRBV27 and TRBJ2-5; 9 bases agree with TRBD2. Germline values: CDR1 MNHEY, CDR2 SMNVEV (reference sequence). Trimming took 4 bases from V and 1 from J; bases not matched to a gene: 4. This CDR3 has 15 amino acids. The CDR3 loop reads CASSSGTSSQETQYF. DNA for the CDR3: TGTGCCAGCAGTTCCGGGACTAGCTCCCAAGAGACCCAGTACTTC.

This chain connects TRBV6-6 to TRBJ2-2; D might be TRBD1 (6 bases). V was shortened by 2 bases and J by 3 bases, with 10 bases between the two germline ends. This CDR3 has 15 amino acids. Germline V gives CDR1 MNHNY, CDR2 SVGAGI (reference sequence). CDR3 DNA sequence: TGTGCCAGCAGTTACGGGGCAGGGGACACCGGGGAGCTGTTTTTT. This encodes CASSYGAGDTGELFF.

The chain combines TRBV4-1 with TRBJ2-1; D perhaps matches TRBD2 (6 bases). Germline V gene sequence: CDR1 MGHRA, CDR2 YSYEKL. The CDR3 totals 15 residues. V dropped 0 bases and J dropped 3 bases, with 9 bases sitting between them. CDR3 nucleotides: TGCGCCAGCAGCCAAGAACTGGGGGGCTACAATGAGCAGTTCTTC. It encodes CASSQELGGYNEQFF.

This rearrangement joins TRBV9 to TRBJ2-7; 8 bases fit TRBD2. The trim removed 3 bases at V and 2 bases at J, leaving 10 bases unmatched. Germline-derived CDR1 and CDR2 are SGDLS and YYNGEE. The CDR3 is 16 amino acids. CDR3 nucleotide sequence: TGTGCCAGCAGCGCCGGGGGGGGCCTTGGGACCTACGAGCAGTACTTC. Protein product: CASSAGGGLGTYEQYF.

The gene calls are TRBV11-2 and TRBJ2-5; D is perhaps TRBD2 (6 bases). This CDR3 is 14 amino acids long. Germline V gives CDR1 SGHAT, CDR2 FQNNGV. The V and J ends lost 5 bases and 1 base respectively, with 11 bases between them. The CDR3 region has the DNA TGTGCCAGCAGCCCGCGGGACTCCCAAGAGACCCAGTACTTC. This sequence encodes CASSPRDSQETQYF.

The chain recombines TRBV25-1 with TRBJ1-4; 7 nucleotides agree with TRBD1. With 6 bases clipped from V and 7 bases from J, the junction kept 8 bases outside the gene matches. Germline CDR1 reads MGHDK; CDR2 reads SYGVNS. The CDR3 has 14 amino acids. The CDR3 coding sequence is TGTGCCAGCAGCGCCTGGGACAGTGGTGAAAAACTGTTTTTT. It encodes CASSAWDSGEKLFF.

This clone has a handful of counts. The V and J genes are TRBV2 and TRBJ2-7; TRBD1 matches at 11 bases. The length of the CDR3 is 14 residues. Germline-derived CDR1 and CDR2 are SNHLY and FYNNEI. With V trimmed by 6 bases and J by 2 bases, 3 bases remained unmatched. Here the CDR3 reads CASSKGQGAYEQYF. DNA for the CDR3: TGTGCCAGCAGCAAGGGACAGGGGGCCTACGAGCAGTACTTC.

This clone was picked up one time. J is TRBJ2-1 and V is TRBV28, with 14 positions matching TRBD2. This CDR3 comprises 18 residues. The ends lost 5 bases at V and 3 bases at J; junction bases unmatched: 9. In germline, CDR1 is MDHEN, CDR2 SYDVKM. The CDR3 spells CASSKPGLAGAHYNEQFF. CDR3 sequence (DNA): TGTGCCAGCAGTAAACCGGGACTAGCGGGGGCCCACTACAATGAGCAGTTCTTC.

The chain combines TRBV4-1 with TRBJ2-3; 13 nucleotides line up with TRBD2. With 4 bases clipped from V and 5 bases from J, the junction kept 9 bases outside the gene matches. The germline CDR1 and CDR2 sequences are MGHRA and YSYEKL. The CDR3 runs 17 residues. CDR3 coding DNA: TGCGCCAGCAGCCGGGAAGGGACTAGCGGGACTGGAGATACGCAGTATTTT. Its translation is CASSREGTSGTGDTQYF.